The entry below describes one TCR beta chain. Its specificity is not known. V was pared by 2 bases and J by 4 bases, with 12 bases between. The V gene's germline CDR1 is MNHEY and CDR2 SMNVEV (reference sequence). The CDR3 sequence is 15 residues long. The data were taken from a study of identical twins. After template switching added a universal primer site, the resulting cDNA carried unique molecular identifiers. TCRdb reprocessed the 5' RACE reads with MiXCR, giving one entry per CDR3 protein. The sample consists of 1,800,000 or so distinct CDR3 sequences, about 31% of them appearing once. Study findings and constraints: Reduced insertions were recorded for abundant cord blood beta clonotypes, with no such pattern in memory repertoires.

The sequenced material came from cord blood. The TCR originated in a newborn girl in good health. The chain carries TRBV27 and TRBJ2-1; TRBD2 is a possible D gene (6 bases). CDR3: CASSLRGLPYNEQFF. CDR3 nucleotide sequence: TGTGCCAGCAGTTTAAGGGGACTCCCATACAATGAGCAGTTCTTC.